This is a list of T cell receptor beta chains from one sample in a study of shared clonotypes between healthy human individuals. Here immunoSEQ multiplex PCR was the method, and the copy in TCRdb shows in-frame clones only, minus some. The table records more than 1 million clones, approximately 78% of them present only once. The source material was memory CD4+ T cells from PBMCs. The receptors originated from a man between 18 and 29 years old in good health. Some clones in this sample may be carry-over from other donors' samples. The CDR3 runs from the conserved cysteine through the conserved F or W. A D gene is named only where the DNA matches it firmly. A clone size is listed for some rows: how often the clone was seen (once, few, many), or a class if it is expanded.

>TRBV5-6|-|-|TRBJ2-7
TGTGCCAGCAGCTTGTTAGGGGCTCAAAGCTCCTACGAGCAGTACTTC
CASSLLGAQSSYEQYF
>TRBV9|-|-|TRBJ1-1
TGTGCCAGCAGCGTAGCCCCGGCGGGGGGGCTGACGCAAGCTTTCTTT
CASSVAPAGGLTQAFF
>TRBV7-2|TRBD1|once|TRBJ2-7
TGTGCCAGCAGCACTAGACAGGGGTTCTACGAGCAGTACTTC
CASSTRQGFYEQYF
>TRBV7-9|TRBD1|few|TRBJ1-1
TGTGCCAGCAGCGAGGGACAGGGGGAAACTGAAGCTTTCTTT
CASSEGQGETEAFF
>TRBV5-1|-|-|TRBJ2-7
TGCGCCAGCAGCTTGGGGCGCTACGAGCAGTACTTC
CASSLGRYEQYF
>TRBV9|-|-|TRBJ1-1
TGTGCCAGCAGCGTGGGATCCGCGATGAACACTGAAGCTTTCTTT
CASSVGSAMNTEAFF
>TRBV5-1|TRBD2|-|TRBJ2-3
TGCGCCAGCAGCTTGGAACTAGCGGGAGCAGCAGATACGCAGTATTTT
CASSLELAGAADTQYF
>TRBV19|TRBD1|-|TRBJ1-5
TGTGCCAGTAGTCGGACGACAGGGGGAGGCAATCAGCCCCAGCATTTT
CASSRTTGGGNQPQHF
>TRBV2|-|-|TRBJ2-2
TGTGCCAGCAACCCGGGACCGGGTAGTACCGGGGAGCTGTTTTTT
CASNPGPGSTGELFF
>TRBV27|-|-|TRBJ2-7
TGTGCCAGCAGTTGGGGGATAGGGGCCTACGAGCAGTACTTC
CASSWGIGAYEQYF
>TRBV7-2|TRBD2|-|TRBJ2-7
TGTGCCAGCAGCCAAACTGGGACTAGCGGGAGCGGCGAGCAGTACTTC
CASSQTGTSGSGEQYF
>TRBV30|TRBD1|-|TRBJ1-5
TGTGCCTGGAGTGTCCCGGCTATGACAGGGTCGAATCAGCCCCAGCATTTT
CAWSVPAMTGSNQPQHF
>TRBV5-1|-|-|TRBJ1-4
TGCGCCAGCAGCTTGGATGGGGCTAATGAAAAACTGTTTTTT
CASSLDGANEKLFF
>TRBV19|-|-|TRBJ2-3
TGTGCCAGTAGTAGAAGGCAGTCAACCCTTAGCACAGATACGCAGTATTTT
CASSRRQSTLSTDTQYF